Below, 7 T cell receptor beta chains from the same sample are listed, as sequenced in a study of blood T cell repertoires in COVID-19. Using immunoSEQ multiplex PCR, the repertoire was profiled, and TCRdb retains in-frame clones only, with some absent. The sample contains about 80,000 clones, about 90% of which appear only once. Sequenced sample: peripheral blood. These receptors came from an elderly woman with acute or convalescent COVID-19.

This clone appeared once. CDR3 amino acids: CASMSGSNHEQYF. The CDR3 bases are TGTGCCAGCATGAGCGGGAGTAACCACGAGCAGTACTTC. The chain couples TRBV6-5 to TRBJ2-7; the match to TRBD2 covers 8 bases. CDR3 length: 13 amino acids. Germline V gene sequence: CDR1 MNHEY, CDR2 SVGAGI. V was clipped by 7 bases and J by 5 bases; unmatched bases: 7.

The count of this clone is one. This CDR3 reads CASSLSGIQETQYF. CDR3 nucleotide sequence: TGTGCCAGCAGCTTATCAGGGATCCAAGAGACCCAGTACTTC. V is TRBV11-3 and J is TRBJ2-5; possible D gene TRBD1, 5 bases. The CDR3 sequence is 14 residues long. With 2 bases removed from V and 1 base from J, the gap between germline ends came to 8 bases. Germline V gene data show CDR1 as SGHNT and CDR2 as YENEEA.

This chain joins TRBV6-5 and TRBJ1-3; the D is unclear. Germline values: CDR1 MNHEY, CDR2 SVGAGI. The CDR3 covers 14 residues. V shed 6 bases and J shed 4 bases, with 13 bases lying between them. The DNA for the CDR3 is TGTGCCAGCAGGACCTCGGGGAGCGGAAACACCATATATTTT. Amino acids: CASRTSGSGNTIYF.

The genes are TRBV27 and TRBJ1-4, with 9 bases aligning to TRBD1. The CDR3 has 13 residues. The V gene end was trimmed by 3 bases and the J gene end by 12 bases; junction bases not matched to a gene: 5. The germline CDR1 and CDR2 sequences are MNHEY and SMNVEV (reference sequence). The CDR3 loop reads CASSFTGGDQLFF. CDR3 DNA sequence: TGTGCCAGCAGTTTTACAGGGGGCGATCAACTGTTTTTT.

The chain joins TRBV10-3 to TRBJ2-2; 8 positions agree with TRBD2. The CDR3 is 14 residues long. V lost 8 bases to trimming and J lost 0 bases; unmatched junction nucleotides: 2. Germline CDR1 and CDR2: ENHRY and SYGVKD. The CDR3 spells CAIGGGPNTGELFF. CDR3 nucleotides: TGTGCCATCGGCGGGGGGCCGAACACCGGGGAGCTGTTTTTT.

This chain uses TRBV5-6 with TRBJ2-3; 8 nucleotides match TRBD1. This CDR3 spans 16 amino acids. Germline V lookup: CDR1 SGHDT, CDR2 YYEEEE. V lost 4 bases and J lost 2; bases outside the gene matches: 9. Here the CDR3 reads CASSPATGAFTDTQYF. CDR3 sequence (DNA): TGTGCCAGCAGCCCGGCGACAGGGGCCTTCACAGATACGCAGTATTTT.

The gene calls are TRBV7-3 and TRBJ2-2, with 9 bases identical to TRBD1. Germline V gene sequence: CDR1 SGHTA, CDR2 FQGTGA. The CDR3 length is 17 residues. V lost 5 bases, J lost 0 bases, and 7 bases stayed unmatched. The CDR3 DNA reads TGTGCCAGCAGCCTGTGGACAGGGGTCCCGAACACCGGGGAGCTGTTTTTT. Encoded protein: CASSLWTGVPNTGELFF.